A selection of T cell receptor beta chains follows, all from one sample in a study of blood T cell repertoires in COVID-19. The method was immunoSEQ multiplex PCR; TCRdb's version includes in-frame clones alone and lacks a portion of them. The top ten clones hold roughly 3% of a sample with tens of thousands of clones, around 90% of them seen once. The sample was peripheral blood. Source of these receptors: a middle-aged man with active COVID-19. Each CDR3 is given without its conserved first and last residue.

v_gene: TRBV4-1
CDR3aa: ASSQGRGIGTEAF

v_gene: TRBV4-2
CDR3aa: ASSQGLPRHEQF

v_gene: TRBV3-1/TRBV3-2
CDR3aa: ASSQEGDSEAF

v_gene: TRBV23-1
CDR3aa: ASSPQTGGREDNEKLF

v_gene: TRBV7-3
CDR3aa: ASSLAGGLVDEQF

v_gene: TRBV3-1/TRBV3-2
CDR3aa: ASSPRQGGSTDTQY

v_gene: TRBV6-1
CDR3aa: ASSERRLAGGITDTQY

v_gene: TRBV6-4
CDR3aa: ASSVSGGGTDTQY

v_gene: TRBV5-4
CDR3aa: ASTPDRFGDGYT

v_gene: TRBV6-5
CDR3aa: ASIQGRGLGYT

v_gene: TRBV19
CDR3aa: ASSRDRSSYNEQF

v_gene: TRBV3-1/TRBV3-2
CDR3aa: ASSRRPGTRLRSEQY

v_gene: TRBV11-2
CDR3aa: ASSPSVATIYGYT

v_gene: TRBV6-2/TRBV6-3
CDR3aa: ASSLSDTQY

v_gene: TRBV6-1
CDR3aa: ASSEAGKRTDTQY

v_gene: TRBV4-3
CDR3aa: ASSQGHRLADYTGELF

v_gene: TRBV6-5
CDR3aa: ASRYTGDTYGYT

v_gene: TRBV6-2/TRBV6-3
CDR3aa: ASSYPRTDLYSGANVLT